Shown below are 2 T cell receptor beta chains from a single sample sequenced in a study of OX40 agonist ivuxolimab in advanced cancers. Sequenced by immunoSEQ multiplex PCR; TCRdb stores in-frame clones only, minus some. The sample yields 65,000 to 80,000 clones, 91% seen once. The sample here was CD4+ or CD8+ T cells sorted from blood, taken in a trial of the OX40 agonist ivuxolimab. The receptors come from an adult with an advanced solid tumor such as melanoma, head and neck, liver or kidney cancer.

This clone was observed a handful of times. This chain connects TRBV12-5 to TRBJ2-5; no definite D call. The CDR3 runs to 14 residues. V gave up 7 bases and J gave up 1 base, with 13 bases separating them. The germline V gene encodes CDR1 LGHNT and CDR2 FRNRAP. CDR3 nucleotide sequence: TGTGCTAGTGCCTCGGATGTGGGCCAAGAGACCCAGTACTTC. It is translated as CASASDVGQETQYF. Full variable domain (outside the CDR3, taken from reference TRBV12-5 and TRBJ2-5): DARVTQTPRHKVTEMGQEVTMRCQPILGHNTVFWYRQTMMQGLELLAYFRNRAPLDDSGMPKDRFSAEMPDATLATLKIQPSEPRDSAVYFCASASDVGQETQYFGPGTRLLVL.

The chain is built from TRBV10-1 and TRBJ2-7; D is ambiguous. V was cut by 4 bases and J by 5 bases, with 15 bases left in between. There are 14 residues in the CDR3. The germline gives CDR1 WNHNN, CDR2 SYGVQD (reference sequence). The CDR3, as DNA: TGCGCCAGCAGTGGTAGCCCGAGAATCGACGAGCAGTACTTC. Translation gives CASSGSPRIDEQYF.